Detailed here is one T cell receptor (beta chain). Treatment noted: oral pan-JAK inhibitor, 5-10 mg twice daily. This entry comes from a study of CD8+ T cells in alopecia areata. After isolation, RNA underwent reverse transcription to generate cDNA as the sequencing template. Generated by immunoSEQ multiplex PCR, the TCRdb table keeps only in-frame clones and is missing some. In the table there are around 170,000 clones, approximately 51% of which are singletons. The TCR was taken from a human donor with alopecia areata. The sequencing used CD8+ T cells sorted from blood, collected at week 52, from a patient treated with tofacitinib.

CDR3 in DNA: TGCGCCAGCAGCTCGGAGCGGGGGGGAGGAGAGACCCAGTACTTC. This gives the protein CASSSERGGGETQYF. This rearrangement joins TRBV5-1 to TRBJ2-5; 10 positions agree with TRBD2. The germline gives CDR1 SGHRS, CDR2 YFSETQ. J was trimmed by 4 bases and V by 3 bases; bases with no gene match: 6. The CDR3 totals 15 residues.